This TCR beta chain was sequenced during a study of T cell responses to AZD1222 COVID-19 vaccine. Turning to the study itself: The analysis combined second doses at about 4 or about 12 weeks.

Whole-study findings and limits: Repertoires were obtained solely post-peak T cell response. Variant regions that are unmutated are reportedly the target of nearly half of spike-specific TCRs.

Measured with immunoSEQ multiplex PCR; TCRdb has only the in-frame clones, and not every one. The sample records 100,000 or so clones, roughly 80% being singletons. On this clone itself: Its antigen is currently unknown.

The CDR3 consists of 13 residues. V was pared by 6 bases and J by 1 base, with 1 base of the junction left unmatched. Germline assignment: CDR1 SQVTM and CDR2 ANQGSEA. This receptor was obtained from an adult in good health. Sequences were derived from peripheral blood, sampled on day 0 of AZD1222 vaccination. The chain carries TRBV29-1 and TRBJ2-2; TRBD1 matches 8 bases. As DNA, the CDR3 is TGCAGCGTACAGGGGGTGAACACCGGGGAGCTGTTTTTT. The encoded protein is CSVQGVNTGELFF.